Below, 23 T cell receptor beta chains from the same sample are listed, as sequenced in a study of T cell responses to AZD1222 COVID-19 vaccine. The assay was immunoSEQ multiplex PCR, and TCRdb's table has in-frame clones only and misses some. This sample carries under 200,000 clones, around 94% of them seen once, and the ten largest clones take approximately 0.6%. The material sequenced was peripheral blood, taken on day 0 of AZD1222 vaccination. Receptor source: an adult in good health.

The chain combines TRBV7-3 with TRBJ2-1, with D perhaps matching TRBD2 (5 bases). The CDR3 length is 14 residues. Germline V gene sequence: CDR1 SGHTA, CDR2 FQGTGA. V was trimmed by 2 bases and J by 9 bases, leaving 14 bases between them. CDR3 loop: CASSLASGNSEQFF. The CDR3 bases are TGTGCCAGCAGCTTAGCTTCGGGGAACAGTGAGCAGTTCTTC.

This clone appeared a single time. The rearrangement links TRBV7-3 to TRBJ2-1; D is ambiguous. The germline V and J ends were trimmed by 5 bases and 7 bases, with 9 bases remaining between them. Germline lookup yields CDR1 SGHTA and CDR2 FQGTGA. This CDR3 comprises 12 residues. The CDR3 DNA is TGTGCCAGCAGCAGGAACGGGAATGAGCAGTTCTTC. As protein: CASSRNGNEQFF.

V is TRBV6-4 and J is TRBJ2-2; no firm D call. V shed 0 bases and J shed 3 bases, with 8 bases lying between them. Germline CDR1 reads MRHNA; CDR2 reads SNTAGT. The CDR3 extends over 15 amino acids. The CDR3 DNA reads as TGTGCCAGCAGTGACTCGGACGGTCACACCGGGGAGCTGTTTTTT. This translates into CASSDSDGHTGELFF.

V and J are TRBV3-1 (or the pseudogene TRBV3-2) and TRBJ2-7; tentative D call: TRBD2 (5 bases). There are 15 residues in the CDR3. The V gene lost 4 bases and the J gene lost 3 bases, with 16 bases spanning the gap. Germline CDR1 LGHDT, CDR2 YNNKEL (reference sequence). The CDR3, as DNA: TGTGCCAGCAGCCCCGGGGTAGCGTGGGGCTACGAGCAGTACTTC. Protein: CASSPGVAWGYEQYF.

The CDR3 bases are TGTGCCAGCAGCCCTATTGAGGGACAGGGATTGCGGGGCTACACCTTC. Residues: CASSPIEGQGLRGYTF. This chain joins TRBV11-2 and TRBJ1-2, with 9 positions matching TRBD1. Germline V gene data show CDR1 as SGHAT and CDR2 as FQNNGV. V dropped 5 bases and J dropped 8; count of bases not matched to a gene: 15. The CDR3 extends over 16 amino acids.

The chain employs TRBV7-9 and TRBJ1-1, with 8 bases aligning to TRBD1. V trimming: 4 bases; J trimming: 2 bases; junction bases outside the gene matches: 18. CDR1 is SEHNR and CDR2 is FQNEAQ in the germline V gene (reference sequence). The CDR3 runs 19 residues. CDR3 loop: CASSSTTGQARKLNTEAFF. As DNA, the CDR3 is TGTGCCAGCAGCTCAACAACGGGACAGGCAAGGAAACTAAACACTGAAGCTTTCTTT.

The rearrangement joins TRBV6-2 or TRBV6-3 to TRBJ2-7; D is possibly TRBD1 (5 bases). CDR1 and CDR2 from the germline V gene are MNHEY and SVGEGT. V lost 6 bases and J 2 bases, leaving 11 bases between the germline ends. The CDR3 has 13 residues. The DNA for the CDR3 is TGTGCCAGCAGCCTAGACAGTACCTACGAGCAGTACTTC. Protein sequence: CASSLDSTYEQYF.

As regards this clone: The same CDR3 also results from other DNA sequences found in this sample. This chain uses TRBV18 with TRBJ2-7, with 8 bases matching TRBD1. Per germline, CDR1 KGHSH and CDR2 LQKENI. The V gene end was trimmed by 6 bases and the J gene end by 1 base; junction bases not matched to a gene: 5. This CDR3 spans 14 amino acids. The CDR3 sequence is CASSPGQASYEQYF. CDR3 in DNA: TGTGCCAGCTCCCCGGGACAGGCATCCTACGAGCAGTACTTC.

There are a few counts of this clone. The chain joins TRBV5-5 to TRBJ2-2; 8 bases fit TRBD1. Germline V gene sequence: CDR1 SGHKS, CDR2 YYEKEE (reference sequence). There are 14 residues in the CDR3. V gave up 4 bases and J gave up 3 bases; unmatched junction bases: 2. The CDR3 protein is CASSRQGYTGELFF. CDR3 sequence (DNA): TGTGCCAGCAGCCGACAGGGGTACACCGGGGAGCTGTTTTTT.

CDR3 bases: TGTGCCAGCAGTTGGGCCAGGGGGCGCGGGGGCTCACCCCTCCACTTT. Protein: CASSWARGRGGSPLHF. This sequence joins TRBV6-5 and TRBJ1-6; TRBD1 matches at 8 bases. The CDR3 is made up of 16 amino acids. The V gene's germline CDR1 is MNHEY and CDR2 SVGAGI. Trimming took 4 bases from V and 10 from J; bases not matched to a gene: 12.

The chain's CDR3 is CAVTGGLTEAFF. CDR3 sequence (DNA): TGTGCGGTCACAGGGGGACTTACTGAAGCTTTCTTT. V usage is TRBV19 and J usage is TRBJ1-1; the match to TRBD1 covers 8 bases. Germline V gives CDR1 LNHDA, CDR2 SQIVND (reference sequence). The CDR3 has 12 amino acids.

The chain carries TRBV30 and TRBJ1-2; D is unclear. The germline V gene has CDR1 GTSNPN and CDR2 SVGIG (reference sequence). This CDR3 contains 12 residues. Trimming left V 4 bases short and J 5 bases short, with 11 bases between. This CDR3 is CAWKSGFYGYTF. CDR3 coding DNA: TGTGCCTGGAAATCCGGTTTTTATGGCTACACCTTC.

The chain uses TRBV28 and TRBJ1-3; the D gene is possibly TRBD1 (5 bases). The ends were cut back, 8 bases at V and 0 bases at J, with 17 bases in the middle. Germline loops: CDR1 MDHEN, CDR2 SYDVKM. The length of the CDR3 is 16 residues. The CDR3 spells CASVLPRDFSGNTIYF. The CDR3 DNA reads TGTGCCAGCGTCCTCCCCCGGGACTTCTCTGGAAACACCATATATTTT. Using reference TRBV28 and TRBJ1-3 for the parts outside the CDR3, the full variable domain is DVKVTQSSRYLVKRTGEKVFLECVQDMDHENMFWYRQDPGLGLRLIYFSYDVKMKEKGDIPEGYSVSREKKERFSLILESASTNQTSMYLCASVLPRDFSGNTIYFGEGSWLTVV.

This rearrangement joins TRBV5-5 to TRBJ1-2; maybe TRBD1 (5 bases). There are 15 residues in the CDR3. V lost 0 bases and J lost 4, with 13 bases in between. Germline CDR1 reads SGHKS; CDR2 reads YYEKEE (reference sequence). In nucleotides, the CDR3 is TGTGCCAGCAGCTTGGGACCAGGGCGTCTCTATGGCTACACCTTC. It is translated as CASSLGPGRLYGYTF.

In nucleotides, the CDR3 is TGCGCCAGCAGCTTGAACGGTTGGACAGGGGCCAATGAGCAGTTCTTC. Protein sequence: CASSLNGWTGANEQFF. This chain connects TRBV5-1 to TRBJ2-1; 9 positions agree with TRBD1. The germline V gene has CDR1 SGHRS and CDR2 YFSETQ. The V and J ends lost 1 base and 6 bases, in that order; junction bases with no gene match: 8. This CDR3 is built from 16 residues.

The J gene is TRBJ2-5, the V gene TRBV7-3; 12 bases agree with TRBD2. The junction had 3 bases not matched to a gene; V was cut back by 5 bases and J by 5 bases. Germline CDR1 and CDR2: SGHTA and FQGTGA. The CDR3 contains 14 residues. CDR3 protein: CASSPTSGRETQYF. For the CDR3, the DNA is TGTGCCAGCAGCCCCACTAGCGGGAGGGAGACCCAGTACTTC.

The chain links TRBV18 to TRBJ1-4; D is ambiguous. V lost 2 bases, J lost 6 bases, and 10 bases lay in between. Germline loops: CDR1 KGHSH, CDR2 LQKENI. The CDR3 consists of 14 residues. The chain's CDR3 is CASSPGTVYEKLFF. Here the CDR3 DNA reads TGTGCCAGCTCACCAGGAACGGTATATGAAAAACTGTTTTTT. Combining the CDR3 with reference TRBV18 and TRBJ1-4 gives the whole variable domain NAGVMQNPRHLVRRRGQEARLRCSPMKGHSHVYWYRQLPEEGLKFMVYLQKENIIDESGMPKERFSAEFPKEGPSILRIQQVVRGDSAAYFCASSPGTVYEKLFFGSGTQLSVL.

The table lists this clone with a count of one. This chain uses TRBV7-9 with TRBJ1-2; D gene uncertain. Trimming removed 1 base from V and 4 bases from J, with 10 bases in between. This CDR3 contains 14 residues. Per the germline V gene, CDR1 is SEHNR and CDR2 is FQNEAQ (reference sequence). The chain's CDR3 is CASSLVSLRYGYTF. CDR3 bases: TGTGCCAGCAGCTTAGTCTCTCTCCGCTATGGCTACACCTTC.

CDR3 region: CASSVGSFTYNEQFF. In DNA, the CDR3 is TGTGCCAGCAGCGTTGGTTCCTTCACCTACAATGAGCAGTTCTTC. The chain employs TRBV9 and TRBJ2-1; unclear D gene. Germline loops: CDR1 SGDLS, CDR2 YYNGEE. There are 15 residues in the CDR3. V was cut by 2 bases and J by 2 bases, with 11 bases left in between. Combining the CDR3 with reference TRBV9 and TRBJ2-1 gives the whole variable domain DSGVTQTPKHLITATGQRVTLRCSPRSGDLSVYWYQQSLDQGLQFLIQYYNGEERAKGNILERFSAQQFPDLHSELNLSSLELGDSALYFCASSVGSFTYNEQFFGPGTRLTVL.

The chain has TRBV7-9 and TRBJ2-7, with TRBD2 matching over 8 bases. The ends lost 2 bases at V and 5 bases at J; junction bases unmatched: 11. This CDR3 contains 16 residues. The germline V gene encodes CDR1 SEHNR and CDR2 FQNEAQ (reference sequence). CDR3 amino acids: CASSLSAPSGGHEQYF. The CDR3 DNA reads TGTGCCAGCAGCTTATCCGCGCCCAGCGGGGGCCACGAGCAGTACTTC.

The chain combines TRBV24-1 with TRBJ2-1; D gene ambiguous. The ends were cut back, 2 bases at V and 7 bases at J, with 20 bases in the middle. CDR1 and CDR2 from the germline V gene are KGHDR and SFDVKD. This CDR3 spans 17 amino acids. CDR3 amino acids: CATSDSNPQTARNEQFF. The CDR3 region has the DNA TGTGCCACCAGTGATTCTAATCCCCAGACGGCACGGAATGAGCAGTTCTTC.

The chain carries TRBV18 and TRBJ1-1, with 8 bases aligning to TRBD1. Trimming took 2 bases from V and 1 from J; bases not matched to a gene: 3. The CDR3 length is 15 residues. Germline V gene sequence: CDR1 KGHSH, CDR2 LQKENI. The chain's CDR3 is CASSPRTGPNTEAFF. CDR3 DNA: TGTGCCAGCTCACCAAGGACAGGGCCGAACACTGAAGCTTTCTTT. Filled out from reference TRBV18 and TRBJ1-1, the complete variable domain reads NAGVMQNPRHLVRRRGQEARLRCSPMKGHSHVYWYRQLPEEGLKFMVYLQKENIIDESGMPKERFSAEFPKEGPSILRIQQVVRGDSAAYFCASSPRTGPNTEAFFGQGTRLTVV.

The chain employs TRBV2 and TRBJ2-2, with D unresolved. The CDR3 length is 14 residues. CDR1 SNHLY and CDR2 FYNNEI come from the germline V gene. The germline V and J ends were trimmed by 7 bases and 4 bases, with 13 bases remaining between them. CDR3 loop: CASMFLSSTGELFF. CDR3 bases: TGTGCCAGCATGTTTCTGTCTAGCACCGGGGAGCTGTTTTTT. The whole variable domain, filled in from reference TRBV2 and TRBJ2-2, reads EPEVTQTPSHQVTQMGQEVILRCVPISNHLYFYWYRQILGQKVEFLVSFYNNEISEKSEIFDDQFSVERPDGSNFTLKIRSTKLEDSAMYFCASMFLSSTGELFFGEGSRLTVL.